What follows describes a single T cell receptor beta chain. The protocol was immunoSEQ multiplex PCR, while the TCRdb copy is restricted to in-frame clones and leaves out a portion. The table shows 95,000 to 150,000 clones, with roughly nine tenths occurring only once. The record originates from a study of control samples from healthy donors and cancer patients. V shed 6 bases, J shed 4 bases, and the junction held 2 bases outside the gene matches. Germline CDR1 is SGHTA and CDR2 is FQGTGA. CDR3 length: 13 amino acids. This TCR derives from a young woman in good health. The chain uses TRBV7-3 and TRBJ2-5, with TRBD2 identical over 10 bases. Sequencing was carried out using blood. DNA of the CDR3: TGTGCCAGCAGTCGGACTAGCGGAGAGACCCAGTACTTC. It yields the protein CASSRTSGETQYF.